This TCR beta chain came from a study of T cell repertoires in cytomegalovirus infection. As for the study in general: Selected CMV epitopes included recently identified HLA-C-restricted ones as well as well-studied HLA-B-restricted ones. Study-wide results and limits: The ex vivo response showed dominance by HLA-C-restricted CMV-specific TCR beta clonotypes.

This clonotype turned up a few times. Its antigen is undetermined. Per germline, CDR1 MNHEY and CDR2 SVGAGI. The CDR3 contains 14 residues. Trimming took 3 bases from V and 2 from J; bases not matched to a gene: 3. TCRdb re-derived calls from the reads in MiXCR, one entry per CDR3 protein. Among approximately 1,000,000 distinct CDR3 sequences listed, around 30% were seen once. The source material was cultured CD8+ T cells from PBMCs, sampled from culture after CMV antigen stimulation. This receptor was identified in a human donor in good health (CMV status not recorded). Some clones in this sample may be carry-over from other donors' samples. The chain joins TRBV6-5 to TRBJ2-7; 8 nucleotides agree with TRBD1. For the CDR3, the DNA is TGTGCCAGCAGTTATTCGACAGGGGCCTACGAGCAGTACGTC. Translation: CASSYSTGAYEQYV.